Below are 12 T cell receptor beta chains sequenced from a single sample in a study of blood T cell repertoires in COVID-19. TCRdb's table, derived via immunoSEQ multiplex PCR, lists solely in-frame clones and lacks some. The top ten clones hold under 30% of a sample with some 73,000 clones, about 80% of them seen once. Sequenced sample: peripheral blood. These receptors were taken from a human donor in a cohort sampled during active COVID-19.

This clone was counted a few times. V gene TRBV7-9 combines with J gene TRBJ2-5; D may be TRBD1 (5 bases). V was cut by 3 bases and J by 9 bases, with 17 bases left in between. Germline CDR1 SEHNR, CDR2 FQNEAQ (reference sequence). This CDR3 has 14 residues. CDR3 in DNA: TGTGCCAGCAGCTTTAAGGGGTCCGAGATGGCCCAGTACTTC. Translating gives CASSFKGSEMAQYF.

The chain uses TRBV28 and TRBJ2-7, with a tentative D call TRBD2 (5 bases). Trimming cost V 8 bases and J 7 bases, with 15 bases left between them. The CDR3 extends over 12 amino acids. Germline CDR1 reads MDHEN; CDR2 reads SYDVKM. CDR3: CASLSGSGEQYF. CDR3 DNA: TGTGCCAGCCTGAGCGGCAGTGGGGAGCAGTACTTC.

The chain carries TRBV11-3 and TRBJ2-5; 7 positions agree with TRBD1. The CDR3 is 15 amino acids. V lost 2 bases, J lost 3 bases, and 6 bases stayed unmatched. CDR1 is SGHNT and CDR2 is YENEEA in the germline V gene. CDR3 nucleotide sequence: TGTGCCAGCAGCTTATGGGACAGAGAGAAAGAGACCCAGTACTTC. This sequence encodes CASSLWDREKETQYF.

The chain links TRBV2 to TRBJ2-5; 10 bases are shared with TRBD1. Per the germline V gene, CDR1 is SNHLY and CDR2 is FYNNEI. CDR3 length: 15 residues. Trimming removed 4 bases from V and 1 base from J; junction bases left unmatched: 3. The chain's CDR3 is CASSGTGGLQETQYF. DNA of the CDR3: TGTGCCAGCAGTGGGACAGGGGGGCTCCAAGAGACCCAGTACTTC.

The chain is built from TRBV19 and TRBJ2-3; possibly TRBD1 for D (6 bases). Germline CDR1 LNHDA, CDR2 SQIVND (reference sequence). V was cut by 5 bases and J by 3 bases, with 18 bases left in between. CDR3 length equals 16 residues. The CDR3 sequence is CASSLKQGRGTDTQYF. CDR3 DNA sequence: TGTGCCAGTAGTCTCAAACAGGGAAGGGGTACAGATACGCAGTATTTT.

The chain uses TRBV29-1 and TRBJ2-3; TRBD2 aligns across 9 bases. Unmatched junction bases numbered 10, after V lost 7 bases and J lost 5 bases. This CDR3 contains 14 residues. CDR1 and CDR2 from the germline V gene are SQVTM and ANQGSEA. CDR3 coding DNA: TGCAGCGGCAACGGCGGGGGGGGAGGAGATACGCAGTATTTT. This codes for CSGNGGGGGDTQYF.

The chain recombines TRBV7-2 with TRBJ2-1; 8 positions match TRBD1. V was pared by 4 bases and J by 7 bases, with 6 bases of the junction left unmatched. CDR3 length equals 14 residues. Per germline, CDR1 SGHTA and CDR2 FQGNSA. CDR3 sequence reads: CASSSWTGPNEQFF. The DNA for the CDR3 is TGTGCCAGCAGCTCCTGGACAGGGCCAAATGAGCAGTTCTTC.

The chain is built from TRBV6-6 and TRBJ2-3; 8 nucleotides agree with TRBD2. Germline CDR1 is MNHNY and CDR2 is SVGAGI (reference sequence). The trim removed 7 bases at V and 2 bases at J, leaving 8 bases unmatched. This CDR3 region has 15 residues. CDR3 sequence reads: CASTNGGVLTDTQYF. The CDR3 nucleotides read TGTGCCAGCACCAACGGGGGGGTCCTCACAGATACGCAGTATTTT.

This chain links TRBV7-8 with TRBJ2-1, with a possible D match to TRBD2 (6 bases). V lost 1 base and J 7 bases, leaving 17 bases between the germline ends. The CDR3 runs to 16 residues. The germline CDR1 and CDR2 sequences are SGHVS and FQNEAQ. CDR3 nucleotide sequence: TGTGCCAGCAGCTTAGGGGGGGTAGTAGGTCTGAATGAGCAGTTCTTC. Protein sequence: CASSLGGVVGLNEQFF.

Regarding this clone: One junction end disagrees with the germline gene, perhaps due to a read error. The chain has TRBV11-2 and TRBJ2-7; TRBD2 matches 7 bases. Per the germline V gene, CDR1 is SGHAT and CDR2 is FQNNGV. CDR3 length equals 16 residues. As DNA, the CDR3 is TGTGCCAGCAGCTTAGGGAGGCTAGCGGTACTCTACGAGCAGTGCTTC. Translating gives CASSLGRLAVLYEQCF.

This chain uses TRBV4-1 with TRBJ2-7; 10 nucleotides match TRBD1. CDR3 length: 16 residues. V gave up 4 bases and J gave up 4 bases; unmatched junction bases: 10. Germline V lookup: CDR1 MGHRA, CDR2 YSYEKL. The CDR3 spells CASSPSGTGALYEQYF. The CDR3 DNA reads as TGCGCCAGCAGCCCCTCCGGGACAGGGGCGCTTTACGAGCAGTACTTC.

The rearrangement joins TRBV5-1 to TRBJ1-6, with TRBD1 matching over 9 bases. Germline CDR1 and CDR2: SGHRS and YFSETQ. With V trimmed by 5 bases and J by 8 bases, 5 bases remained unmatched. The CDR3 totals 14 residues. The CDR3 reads CASSNRQGDSPLHF. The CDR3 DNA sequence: TGCGCCAGCAGTAATAGACAGGGGGATTCACCCCTCCACTTT.